The next 17 T cell receptor beta chains were all read from a single sample in a study of memory CD4+ T cells and cytomegalovirus serostatus (dated by TCRdb to about 2019). Single viable CD3+CD4+CD8-CD45RO+ cells were sorted as memory CD4+ T cells on a FACSAria II. To prepare the library, the immunoSEQ multiplex PCR assay was applied. TCRdb stores this immuneACCESS table with in-frame sequences only. Part of the clones is absent; in the studies checked, under half of the shortfall reflects unresolved V genes, and no reason is known for the rest. This sample gives 40,000 to 50,000 clones in total; roughly 78% of them show up just once. The ten largest account for around 0.99% of the sample. The sequencing input was memory CD4+ T cells from blood. The receptors originated from an adult in good health and CMV-seronegative.

This clone was counted a single time. The chain links TRBV7-2 to TRBJ1-1, with 9 bases matching TRBD1. V was clipped by 2 bases and J by 1 base; unmatched bases: 8. The CDR3 totals 17 residues. CDR1 is SGHTA, CDR2 FQGNSA, per germline. The CDR3 coding sequence is TGTGCCAGCAGCTTACCGGACAGGGGAGGACGGAACACTGAAGCTTTCTTT. Its translation: CASSLPDRGGRNTEAFF.

The rearrangement links TRBV7-2 to TRBJ2-5; 8 bases match TRBD2. CDR1 SGHTA and CDR2 FQGNSA come from the germline V gene. This CDR3 spans 15 amino acids. Trimming took 5 bases from V and 5 from J; bases not matched to a gene: 10. CDR3 sequence reads: CASSPGGAGEETQYF. DNA for the CDR3: TGTGCCAGCAGCCCCGGGGGGGCGGGGGAGGAGACCCAGTACTTC.

The chain uses TRBV28 and TRBJ2-1, with D tentatively TRBD2 (7 bases). Trimming cost V 2 bases and J 2 bases, with 10 bases left between them. Germline CDR1 reads MDHEN; CDR2 reads SYDVKM. The CDR3 consists of 15 residues. CDR3 DNA sequence: TGTGCCAGCAGTTTAAGGGGGGGGGCCTACAATGAGCAGTTCTTC. This gives the protein CASSLRGGAYNEQFF.

This chain links TRBV30 with TRBJ2-4; unclear D gene. Trimming cost V 3 bases and J 7 bases, with 10 bases left between them. This CDR3 region has 12 residues. The germline gives CDR1 GTSNPN, CDR2 SVGIG (reference sequence). The CDR3 protein is CAWRNSPNIQYF. In DNA, the CDR3 is TGTGCCTGGAGAAACAGCCCCAACATTCAGTACTTC.

The genes are TRBV6-1 and TRBJ1-1; D gene uncertain. V was clipped by 4 bases and J by 4 bases, with 7 bases between them. From germline, CDR1 is MNHNS and CDR2 SASEGT. CDR3 length: 12 residues. The CDR3, as DNA: TGTGCCAGCAGTGGGGCATCCACTGAAGCTTTCTTT. It is translated as CASSGASTEAFF.

The table lists this clone with a count of one. The chain employs TRBV7-2 and TRBJ1-5; perhaps TRBD1 as D (5 bases). The length of the CDR3 is 15 residues. V was trimmed by 4 bases and J by 0 bases, leaving 10 bases between them. Germline V gene lookup returns CDR1 SGHTA and CDR2 FQGNSA. The CDR3 loop is CASSSAGFSNQPQHF. The DNA of the CDR3 is TGTGCCAGCAGCTCGGCAGGGTTTAGCAATCAGCCCCAGCATTTT.

The chain's CDR3 is CASSPNFGTRKFF. The CDR3, as DNA: TGTGCCAGCAGCCCGAATTTCGGGACACGTAAGTTCTTC. The J gene is TRBJ2-1, the V gene TRBV28; perhaps TRBD1 as D (6 bases). CDR1 and CDR2 (germline): MDHEN, SYDVKM. The V and J ends lost 6 bases and 14 bases respectively, with 20 bases between them. The CDR3 loop spans 13 amino acids.

This chain joins TRBV2 and TRBJ1-2; D is unclear. The CDR3 sequence is 14 residues long. Looked up from germline, CDR1 is SNHLY and CDR2 is FYNNEI. Trimming took off 2 bases at V and 4 bases at J, with 11 bases between the two ends. The CDR3 region has the DNA TGTGCCAGCAGTGAAAACCCTGAAGCCTATGGCTACACCTTC. It codes for CASSENPEAYGYTF. Full variable domain (missing parts from reference TRBV2 and TRBJ1-2): EPEVTQTPSHQVTQMGQEVILRCVPISNHLYFYWYRQILGQKVEFLVSFYNNEISEKSEIFDDQFSVERPDGSNFTLKIRSTKLEDSAMYFCASSENPEAYGYTFGSGTRLTVV.

The rearrangement uses TRBV10-3 and TRBJ2-2; D possibly corresponds to TRBD1 (6 bases). The CDR3 loop spans 15 amino acids. V was trimmed by 7 bases and J by 1 base, leaving 13 bases between them. Germline V gives CDR1 ENHRY, CDR2 SYGVKD. The CDR3 DNA reads TGTGCCATCAAAGGGGGACACCAGAACACCGGGGAGCTGTTTTTT. It encodes CAIKGGHQNTGELFF.

V and J are TRBV19 and TRBJ1-1, with D tentatively TRBD1 (6 bases). This CDR3 contains 12 residues. Trimming removed 1 base at V and 10 bases at J, with 10 bases between. Germline lookup yields CDR1 LNHDA and CDR2 SQIVND (reference sequence). Here the CDR3 DNA reads TGTGCCAGTAGTATAGCGGGGGCGACAGCTTTCTTT. Its protein is CASSIAGATAFF.

This clone came up a few times. The chain has TRBV7-2 and TRBJ2-1; a possible D gene is TRBD1 (6 bases). The V end was cut by 3 bases, the J end by 4 bases, with 10 bases between. The CDR3 is 14 residues long. Looked up from germline, CDR1 is SGHTA and CDR2 is FQGNSA. Written as DNA, the CDR3 is TGTGCCAGCAGCTTCCCAGGACAGTACAATGAGCAGTTCTTC. Translating it yields CASSFPGQYNEQFF.

V gene TRBV5-1 combines with J gene TRBJ1-4; D gene ambiguous. Trimming left V 4 bases short and J 0 bases short, with 7 bases between. Germline CDR1 is SGHRS and CDR2 is YFSETQ. CDR3 length: 14 residues. CDR3 nucleotides: TGCGCCAGCAGCCACAGCTCAACTAATGAAAAACTGTTTTTT. Its translation: CASSHSSTNEKLFF.

J is TRBJ2-7 and V is TRBV6-5, with 8 nucleotides matching TRBD1. Germline V gene lookup returns CDR1 MNHEY and CDR2 SVGAGI. J lost 6 bases, V lost 2 bases, and 6 bases had no gene match. CDR3 length: 14 amino acids. The DNA of the CDR3 is TGTGCCAGCAGTTACAAGCAGGGGGCTAGCGAGCAGTACTTC. Translating gives CASSYKQGASEQYF.

The chain has TRBV2 and TRBJ2-5; perhaps TRBD2 as D (6 bases). From germline, CDR1 is SNHLY and CDR2 FYNNEI. The V end lost 7 bases, the J end lost 5 bases, and 20 bases lay between the germline ends. This CDR3 is built from 15 residues. CDR3 loop: CASTPIRGAGETQYF. CDR3 nucleotides: TGTGCCAGCACACCCATCCGCGGGGCGGGGGAGACCCAGTACTTC.

This chain links TRBV11-2 with TRBJ2-5; tentative D call: TRBD2 (6 bases). Germline V gene sequence: CDR1 SGHAT, CDR2 FQNNGV. Trimming stripped 3 bases from V and 5 bases from J, with 19 bases between. The CDR3 contains 16 residues. The CDR3 loop is CASSFLDFGAGETQYF. In DNA form, the CDR3 reads TGTGCCAGCAGCTTTCTGGATTTCGGCGCGGGGGAGACCCAGTACTTC.

This clone was seen only a few times. The V call is TRBV4-2, the J call TRBJ1-6; TRBD1 is a possible D gene (5 bases). Trimming removed 0 bases at V and 10 bases at J, with 16 bases between. The CDR3 runs 16 residues. Germline CDR1 is LGHNA and CDR2 is YNFKEQ. For the CDR3, the DNA is TGTGCCAGCAGCCAAGATAGAGGGGCCAGTTTATCACCCCTCCACTTT. It codes for CASSQDRGASLSPLHF.

This clone was seen only once. The rearrangement links TRBV9 to TRBJ2-5; no reliable D call. The CDR3 is made up of 16 amino acids. V lost 4 bases and J 5 bases, leaving 21 bases between the germline ends. Germline CDR1 reads SGDLS; CDR2 reads YYNGEE. CDR3 sequence: CASSRGYNTAGETQYF. As DNA, the CDR3 is TGTGCCAGCAGCAGAGGTTACAACACGGCTGGGGAGACCCAGTACTTC.